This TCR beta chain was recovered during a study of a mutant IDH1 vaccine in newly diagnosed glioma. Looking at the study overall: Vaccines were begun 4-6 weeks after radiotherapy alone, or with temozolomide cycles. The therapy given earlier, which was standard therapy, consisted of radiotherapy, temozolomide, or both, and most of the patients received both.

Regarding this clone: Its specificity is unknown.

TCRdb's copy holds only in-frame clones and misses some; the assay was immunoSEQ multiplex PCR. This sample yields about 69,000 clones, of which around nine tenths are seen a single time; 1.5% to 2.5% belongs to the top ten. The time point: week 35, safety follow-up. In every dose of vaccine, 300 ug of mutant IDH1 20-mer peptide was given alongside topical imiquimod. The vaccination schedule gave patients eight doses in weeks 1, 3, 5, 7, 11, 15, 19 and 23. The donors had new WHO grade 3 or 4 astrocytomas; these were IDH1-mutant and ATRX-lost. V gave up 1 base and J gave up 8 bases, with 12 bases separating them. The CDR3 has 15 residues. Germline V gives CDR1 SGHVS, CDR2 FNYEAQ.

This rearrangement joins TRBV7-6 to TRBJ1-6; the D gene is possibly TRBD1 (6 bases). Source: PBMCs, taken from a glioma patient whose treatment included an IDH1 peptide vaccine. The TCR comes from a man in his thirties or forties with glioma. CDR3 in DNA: TGTGCCAGCAGCTTAGAGGGCAGGGGTGATTCACCCCTCCACTTT. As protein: CASSLEGRGDSPLHF.